This is a list of T cell receptor beta chains from one sample in a study of blood T cell repertoires in COVID-19. Assay used: immunoSEQ multiplex PCR; TCRdb lists only in-frame clones, some missing. The sample has 350,000 or so clones, around nine tenths seen once; the top ten hold 3.9%. Material: peripheral blood. The source of these receptors is a woman aged 55-69 years with COVID-19, enrolled during active disease. The CDR3 runs from the conserved cysteine through the conserved F or W. D genes are given only for firm matches. Clone size is stated in some rows and not others, as once, few, many or a class when expanded.

abundance,v_gene,j_gene,d_gene,CDR3aa,CDR3nt
NA,TRBV4-1,TRBJ1-1,NA,CASSQATGRANTEAFF,TGCGCCAGCAGCCAAGCCACCGGGAGAGCAAACACTGAAGCTTTCTTT
NA,TRBV6-6,TRBJ2-1,TRBD2,CASSSSGTNNEQFF,TGTGCCAGCAGTTCGAGCGGGACCAACAATGAGCAGTTCTTC
NA,TRBV30,TRBJ2-2,TRBD1,CAWKGTAIPTGELFF,TGTGCCTGGAAGGGGACAGCAATCCCCACCGGGGAGCTGTTTTTT
NA,TRBV7-3,TRBJ2-3,NA,CASSSTRINTDTQYF,TGTGCCAGCAGCTCTACTAGGATTAACACAGATACGCAGTATTTT
NA,TRBV2,TRBJ1-1,NA,CASTNRAEAFF,TGTGCCAGCACTAACAGGGCTGAAGCTTTCTTT
once,TRBV6-1,TRBJ2-5,TRBD2,CASSESGGKETQYF,TGTGCCAGCAGTGAGAGCGGGGGTAAAGAGACCCAGTACTTC
NA,TRBV28,TRBJ2-1,TRBD2,CASTQTSGSYNEQFF,TGTGCCAGCACCCAGACTAGCGGCTCCTACAATGAGCAGTTCTTC
NA,TRBV5-1,TRBJ1-2,NA,CASSLELGNYGYTF,TGCGCCAGCAGCTTGGAGCTAGGAAACTATGGCTACACCTTC
NA,TRBV7-9,TRBJ1-1,TRBD1,CASSYRTQGAAKAFF,TGTGCCAGCAGCTACAGAACCCAGGGGGCCGCGAAGGCTTTCTTT
NA,TRBV6-5,TRBJ1-5,NA,CASGIRGNQPQHF,TGTGCCAGCGGAATCCGGGGCAATCAGCCCCAGCATTTT
NA,TRBV9,TRBJ2-5,TRBD2,CASSGGGAGGQETQYF,TGTGCCAGCAGCGGGGGGGGTGCGGGGGGACAAGAGACCCAGTACTTC
few,TRBV7-7,TRBJ2-5,NA,CASSFVLARQETQYF,TGTGCCAGCAGCTTCGTACTCGCCAGGCAAGAGACCCAGTACTTC
NA,TRBV6-1,TRBJ1-1,NA,CASSEAGNYREAFF,TGTGCCAGCAGTGAGGCAGGGAATTATAGGGAAGCTTTCTTT
NA,TRBV6-1,TRBJ2-7,NA,CASWEARNYGQYF,TGTGCCAGCTGGGAAGCACGGAACTACGGGCAGTACTTC
NA,TRBV12-5,TRBJ1-5,NA,CASGLDYQPQHF,TGTGCTAGTGGTTTGGACTATCAGCCCCAGCATTTT
once,TRBV7-9,TRBJ1-6,TRBD1,CASSLGGQGNSPLHF,TGTGCCAGCAGCCTGGGGGGACAGGGCAATTCACCCCTCCACTTT
NA,TRBV4-1,TRBJ2-1,TRBD2,CASSQEGRGGRYEQFF,TGCGCCAGCAGCCAAGAAGGGCGGGGGGGCCGATATGAGCAGTTCTTC
NA,TRBV7-8,TRBJ1-2,TRBD1,CASSTGGEGGYTF,TGTGCCAGCAGTACAGGGGGCGAGGGGGGCTACACCTTC
NA,TRBV30,TRBJ1-5,NA,CAWSVGITSNQPQHF,TGTGCCTGGAGTGTGGGCATTACGAGCAATCAGCCCCAGCATTTT
NA,TRBV18,TRBJ1-1,NA,CASSAQKNTEAFF,TGTGCCAGCTCCGCTCAGAAGAACACTGAAGCTTTCTTT
NA,TRBV28,TRBJ1-3,NA,CASSLLAASGNTIYF,TGTGCCAGCAGTTTATTAGCAGCCTCTGGAAACACCATATATTTT
NA,TRBV27,TRBJ1-2,TRBD1,CASKLKTGAGYGYTF,TGTGCCAGCAAGCTTAAGACAGGGGCAGGGTATGGCTACACCTTC
NA,TRBV15,TRBJ1-4,TRBD1,CATSRVSGTGREKLFF,TGTGCCACCAGCAGGGTTTCCGGGACAGGTCGAGAAAAACTGTTTTTT
NA,TRBV2,TRBJ1-2,NA,CASSAQGDGYTF,TGTGCCAGCAGTGCCCAGGGCGATGGCTACACCTTC
NA,TRBV18,TRBJ1-2,NA,CASSPSLTEDYGYTF,TGTGCCAGCTCACCTTCCCTGACAGAAGACTATGGCTACACCTTC
NA,TRBV29-1,TRBJ1-1,NA,CSVTGGRNTEAFF,TGCAGCGTAACCGGAGGTAGGAACACTGAAGCTTTCTTT
NA,TRBV6-1,TRBJ1-5,NA,CASSEQLSNQPQHF,TGTGCCAGCAGTGAACAGTTAAGCAATCAGCCCCAGCATTTT
NA,TRBV18,TRBJ2-7,NA,CASSQGVYEQYF,TGTGCCAGCTCACAGGGGGTTTACGAGCAGTACTTC
few,TRBV2,TRBJ1-1,TRBD1,CASSDRGLNTEAFF,TGTGCCAGCAGCGACAGGGGGTTGAACACTGAAGCTTTCTTT
NA,TRBV5-1,TRBJ2-1,TRBD2,CASSLLAGGLNEQFF,TGCGCCAGCAGCCTCTTAGCGGGGGGGCTCAATGAGCAGTTCTTC
NA,TRBV5-1,TRBJ1-2,TRBD1,CASSSSRTGTAPNF,TGCGCCAGCAGCTCCTCACGGACAGGGACCGCGCCCAACTTC